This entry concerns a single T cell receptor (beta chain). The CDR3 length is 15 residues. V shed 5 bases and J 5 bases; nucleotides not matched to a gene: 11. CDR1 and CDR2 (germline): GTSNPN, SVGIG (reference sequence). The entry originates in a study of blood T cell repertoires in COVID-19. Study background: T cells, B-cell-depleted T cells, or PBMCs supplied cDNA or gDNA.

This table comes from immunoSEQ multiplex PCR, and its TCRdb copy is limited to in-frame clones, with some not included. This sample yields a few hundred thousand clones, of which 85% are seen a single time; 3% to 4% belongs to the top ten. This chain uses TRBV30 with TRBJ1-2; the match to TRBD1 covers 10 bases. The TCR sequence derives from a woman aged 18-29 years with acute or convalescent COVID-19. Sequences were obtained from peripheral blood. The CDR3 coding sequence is TGTGCCTGGCCTAATCCGGGACAGGGGACGTATGGCTACACCTTC. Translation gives CAWPNPGQGTYGYTF.